The rows below give T cell receptor beta chains drawn from one sample of a study of T cells of healthy individuals. Via MiXCR, TCRdb re-called the 5' RACE reads, giving one row per CDR3 protein. The sample gives approximately 100,000 distinct CDR3 sequences, 15% to 20% of which show up once; 6% to 8% is in the top ten. These receptor sequences come from a human donor in good health. CDR3s include the opening cysteine and the closing phenylalanine or tryptophan. D genes are given only for firm matches. Only some rows state a clone size, as once, few, many or a class for expanded clones.

.	TRBV12-3/TRBV12-4	TRBD1	TRBJ2-2	TGTGCCAGCAGTTTTGAAGGGACAGGGATGGGCGGGGAGCTGTTTTTT	CASSFEGTGMGGELFF
few	TRBV4-1	.	TRBJ2-1	TGCGCCAGCAGCCAAGTAACGGCGCGAAATGAGCAGTTCTTC	CASSQVTARNEQFF
many	TRBV6-2/TRBV6-3	.	TRBJ2-7	TGTGCCAGCAGTTATTTCGGGACGCACGAGCAGTACTTC	CASSYFGTHEQYF
many	TRBV4-1	TRBD1	TRBJ1-1	TGCGCCAGCAGCCGGGAAGGGGGCGCGAAAGCTTTCTTT	CASSREGGAKAFF
.	TRBV15	.	TRBJ1-2	TGTGCCACCAGCTCCTTTGGGCTCTATGGCTACACCTTC	CATSSFGLYGYTF
.	TRBV23-1	.	TRBJ2-7	TGCGCCAGCAGTCGCAATCACGGACGGCCGCGTTCCTACGAGCAGTACTTC	CASSRNHGRPRSYEQYF
.	TRBV6-2/TRBV6-3	TRBD1	TRBJ2-1	TGTGCCAGCAGAAAGGGACAGGGGAGCTCCTACAATGAGCAGTTCTTC	CASRKGQGSSYNEQFF
few	TRBV7-2	.	TRBJ2-5	TGTGCCAGCAGCGCCCGGGCTAGCCCTGGGACCCAGTACTTC	CASSARASPGTQYF
few	TRBV4-2	TRBD2	TRBJ2-3	TGTGCCAGCAGCGCAGGGGCTAGCGGGGGCAACACAGATACGCAGTATTTT	CASSAGASGGNTDTQYF
.	TRBV12-3/TRBV12-4	.	TRBJ1-5	TGTGCCAGCAGTTTGGCCTCCGGGGCGAATCAGCCCCAGCATTTT	CASSLASGANQPQHF
medium-sized	TRBV4-1	.	TRBJ1-1	TGCGCCAGCAGCCGGAGCCAGGGAGGCACTGAAGCTTTCTTT	CASSRSQGGTEAFF
.	TRBV30	TRBD1	TRBJ2-1	TGTGCCTGGAGCCGGGACAGGGGGCGGAATGAGCAGTTCTTC	CAWSRDRGRNEQFF
.	TRBV27	.	TRBJ2-7	TGTGCCAGCAGTTCCCATTGGCTGGCCTACGAGCAGTACTTC	CASSSHWLAYEQYF
once	TRBV28	.	TRBJ2-5	TGTGCCAGCAGTCTACCGGACCCGCGGGGCGCAGGGATTAAAGAGACCCAGTACTTC	CASSLPDPRGAGIKETQYF
medium-sized	TRBV4-2	TRBD2	TRBJ2-7	TGTGCCAGCAGCCAAGAAGGAACCGGACTAGCCTACGAGCAGTACTTC	CASSQEGTGLAYEQYF
.	TRBV7-9	.	TRBJ1-4	TGTGCCAGCAGCTATAGGACAGACGAAAAACTGTTTTTT	CASSYRTDEKLFF
.	TRBV10-3	TRBD1	TRBJ2-1	TGTGCCATCAGCCGCCCCTGGGACAGGGAGGGGTATGAGCAGTTCTTC	CAISRPWDREGYEQFF
.	TRBV10-3	.	TRBJ1-5	TGTGCCATCAGTGTTGGGATCAATCAGCCCCAGCATTTT	CAISVGINQPQHF
few	TRBV13	.	TRBJ2-1	TGTGCCAGCAGCTTAGTGTCCGAAGATGAGCAGTTCTTC	CASSLVSEDEQFF
.	TRBV7-9	.	TRBJ1-1	TGTGCCAGCAGCTTAATGAAAGGCACCGGAGGAACTGAAGCTTTCTTT	CASSLMKGTGGTEAFF
few	TRBV7-2	TRBD1	TRBJ2-7	TGTGCCAGCAGCTTCTCGAGACAGGGGCCCTACGAGCAGTACTTC	CASSFSRQGPYEQYF
.	TRBV24-1	TRBD1	TRBJ2-1	TGTGCCACCAGTGACCGCCGAACAGGGGGCAATGAGCAGTTCTTC	CATSDRRTGGNEQFF
many	TRBV25-1	TRBD1	TRBJ2-1	TGTGCCAGCAGGGGGACAGGGTATTACAATGAGCAGTTCTTC	CASRGTGYYNEQFF
few	TRBV20-1	.	TRBJ2-7	TGCAGTGCTAGTATAGCGCCCTACGAGCAGTACTTC	CSASIAPYEQYF
.	TRBV3-1	TRBD1	TRBJ2-2	TGTGCCAGCGTAACCGGGACAGGGGGCAGAACCGGGGAGCTGTTTTTT	CASVTGTGGRTGELFF
once	TRBV11-1	.	TRBJ1-1	TGTGCCAGCTGGGCAGGAGTCGGCACTGAAGCTTTCTTT	CASWAGVGTEAFF
.	TRBV28	.	TRBJ1-1	TGTGCCAGCGGGTCGCTGGGGAAAGCTTTCTTT	CASGSLGKAFF
few	TRBV7-9	.	TRBJ2-5	TGTGCCAGCAGCTTAGCGGATGGGAGGGAGACCCAGTACTTC	CASSLADGRETQYF
few	TRBV6-5	.	TRBJ1-6	TGTGCCAGCAGTACTAAGACAGACTCCTATAATTCACCCCTCCACTTT	CASSTKTDSYNSPLHF
few	TRBV2	TRBD2	TRBJ2-7	TGTGCCATACTAGCGCCAACCTACGAGCAGTACTTC	CAILAPTYEQYF
.	TRBV7-9	TRBD2	TRBJ2-7	TGTGCCAGCAGCTTAGCGATAGCGGGAGGGCCATTCGAGCAGTACTTC	CASSLAIAGGPFEQYF
many	TRBV20-1	TRBD2	TRBJ2-3	TGCAGGGGGGGGTCCCGGGCAGATACGCAGTATTTT	CRGGSRADTQYF
.	TRBV20-1	TRBD2	TRBJ2-5	TGCAGTGCTTGGACTAGTCAGGAGACCCAGTACTTC	CSAWTSQETQYF
many	TRBV23-1	TRBD2	TRBJ2-5	TGCGCCAGCAGTCAGATTCTAGCGGGGGTAAACTACTTC	CASSQILAGVNYF
.	TRBV28	TRBD1	TRBJ2-1	TGTGCCAGCAGTTTAGGTGACAGGGGGTTCAATGAGCAGTTCTTC	CASSLGDRGFNEQFF
.	TRBV7-8	.	TRBJ2-3	TGTGCCAGCAGCCCCTACAGTCTGGACACAGATACGCAGTATTTT	CASSPYSLDTDTQYF
few	TRBV20-1	.	TRBJ1-4	TGCAGTGCTAGTGTTATAGAAGAAAAACTGTTTTTT	CSASVIEEKLFF
.	TRBV20-1	TRBD2	TRBJ2-3	TGCAGTGCTCCAACTAGCGGACTCACAGATACGCAGTATTTT	CSAPTSGLTDTQYF
many	TRBV18	.	TRBJ2-7	TGTGCCAGCTCACCCTCCTCATTTTCCGACGAGCAGTACTTC	CASSPSSFSDEQYF
.	TRBV24-1	TRBD1	TRBJ2-1	TGTGCCACCAGTGATCCGGGACAGGGGGCTAGTGAGCAGTTCTTC	CATSDPGQGASEQFF
.	TRBV6-5	.	TRBJ1-1	TGTGCCAGCAGTTACAACCCGGGAACTGAAGCTTTCTTT	CASSYNPGTEAFF
.	TRBV24-1	TRBD1	TRBJ2-5	TGTGCCACCAGTGATTCACGGACAGGGGAGACCCAGTACTTC	CATSDSRTGETQYF
.	TRBV7-3	.	TRBJ2-1	TGTGCCAGCAGCTCTGGACTCTACGGGGAGCAGTTCTTC	CASSSGLYGEQFF
.	TRBV20-1	TRBD2	TRBJ2-3	TGCAGTGCTAGTTCGGGGGGGGCCGGTGGAGATACGCAGTATTTT	CSASSGGAGGDTQYF
.	TRBV7-8	.	TRBJ2-4	TGTGCCAGCAGCTCACTTGCCGGTGGGGCCAAAAACATTCAGTACTTC	CASSSLAGGAKNIQYF
.	TRBV9	.	TRBJ2-7	TGTGCCAGCAGCGTTGGAATGGACGGGACCTACGAGCAGTACTTC	CASSVGMDGTYEQYF
once	TRBV7-8	TRBD2	TRBJ2-1	TGTGCCAGCAGCACCACAGCGGGGGCCTTTAGCTCCAACAATGAGCAGTTCTTC	CASSTTAGAFSSNNEQFF
many	TRBV6-5	.	TRBJ2-1	TGTGCCAGCAGTGCCCTTGGAAGCGATGAGCAGTTCTTC	CASSALGSDEQFF
.	TRBV2	.	TRBJ1-5	TGTGCCAGCAAAAGAGGAGGGGGGAATCAGCCCCAGCATTTT	CASKRGGGNQPQHF
many	TRBV7-2	.	TRBJ2-1	TGTGCCAGCAGCTTAGATGTACTCCGAAATGAGCAGTTCTTC	CASSLDVLRNEQFF